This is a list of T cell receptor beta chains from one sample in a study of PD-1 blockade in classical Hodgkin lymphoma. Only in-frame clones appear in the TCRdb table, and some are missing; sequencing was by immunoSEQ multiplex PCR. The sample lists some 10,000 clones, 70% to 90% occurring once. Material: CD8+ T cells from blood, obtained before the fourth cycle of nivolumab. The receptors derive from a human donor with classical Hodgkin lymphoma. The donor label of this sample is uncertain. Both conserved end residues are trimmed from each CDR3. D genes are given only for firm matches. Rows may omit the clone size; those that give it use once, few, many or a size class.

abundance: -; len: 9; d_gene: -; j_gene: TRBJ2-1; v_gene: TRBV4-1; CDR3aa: ASSRGSEQF
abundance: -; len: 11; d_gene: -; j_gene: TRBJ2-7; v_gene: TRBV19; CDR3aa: ASSIGTDYEQY
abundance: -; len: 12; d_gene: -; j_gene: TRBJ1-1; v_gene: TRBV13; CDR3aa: ASSTLTGNTEAF
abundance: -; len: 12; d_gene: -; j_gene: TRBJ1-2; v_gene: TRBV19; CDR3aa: ASNPAGVGQGYT
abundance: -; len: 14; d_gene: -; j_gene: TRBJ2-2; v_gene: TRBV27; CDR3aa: ASSFEGGLLTGELF
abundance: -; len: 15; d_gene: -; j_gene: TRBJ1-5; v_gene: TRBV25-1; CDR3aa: ASSSNRGASSNQPQH
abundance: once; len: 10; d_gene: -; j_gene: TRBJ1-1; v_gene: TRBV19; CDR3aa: ASSIGGAEAF
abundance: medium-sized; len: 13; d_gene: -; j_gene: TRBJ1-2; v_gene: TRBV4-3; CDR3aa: ASSPNRDGFYGYT
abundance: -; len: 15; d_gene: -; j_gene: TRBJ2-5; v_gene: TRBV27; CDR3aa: ASSLLGALDGSETQY
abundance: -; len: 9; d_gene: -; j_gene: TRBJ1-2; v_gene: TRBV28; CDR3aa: ASSSGAGYT
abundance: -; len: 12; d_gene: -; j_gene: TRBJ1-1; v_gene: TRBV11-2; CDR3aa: ASSYQGSNTEAF
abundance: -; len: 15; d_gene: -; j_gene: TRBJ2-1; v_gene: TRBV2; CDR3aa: ASSEALLNRAPNEQF
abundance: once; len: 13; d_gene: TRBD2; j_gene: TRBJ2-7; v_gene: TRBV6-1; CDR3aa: ASSETGTSGYEQY
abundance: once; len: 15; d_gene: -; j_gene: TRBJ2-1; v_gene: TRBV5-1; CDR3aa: ASSLAGGGLTYNEQF
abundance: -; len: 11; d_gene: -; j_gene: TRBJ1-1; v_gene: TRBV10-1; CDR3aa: ASAEDLGTEAF
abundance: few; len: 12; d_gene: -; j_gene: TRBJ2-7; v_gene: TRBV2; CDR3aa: ASSERFGSYEQY
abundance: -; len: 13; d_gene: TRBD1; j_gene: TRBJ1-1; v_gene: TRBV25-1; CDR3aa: ASSEYLGRDSEAF
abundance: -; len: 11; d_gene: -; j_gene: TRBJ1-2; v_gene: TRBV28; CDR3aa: ASSLRGGYGYT
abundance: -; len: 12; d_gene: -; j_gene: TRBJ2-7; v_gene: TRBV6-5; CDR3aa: ASSLYRETYEQY
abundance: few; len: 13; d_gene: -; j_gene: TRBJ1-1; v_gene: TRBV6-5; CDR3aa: ASSYSTGGYTEAF
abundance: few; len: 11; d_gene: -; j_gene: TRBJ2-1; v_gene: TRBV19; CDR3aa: ASSIAPYNEQF
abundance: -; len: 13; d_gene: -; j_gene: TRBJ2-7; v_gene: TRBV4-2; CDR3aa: ASSQDARQTYEQY